This T cell receptor beta chain was recovered during a study of shared clonotypes between healthy human individuals. General study findings and limits: About 5% was the fraction of naive CD4 clonotypes found shared across four donors.

Worth noting for this clone: The antigen remains undetermined.

Naive CD8 populations comprised CD45RO-negative cells positively selected for CCR7, excluding terminally differentiated effector memory CD45RA+ cells. Nashville, Tennessee was home to all donors, who were Caucasian adults. Germline V CDR1 and CDR2: MNHEY, SMNVEV (reference sequence). Between the trimmed V and J ends, which lost 3 bases and 4 bases, there was a span of 13 bases. The length of the CDR3 is 14 residues. Deep-level running was used for the assay. The repertoire was sequenced with immunoSEQ multiplex PCR; TCRdb's copy has only in-frame clones and lacks some. The sample yields about 2.2 million clones, about 93% seen once.

The chain combines TRBV27 with TRBJ2-7; D gene unclear. The TCR comes from a man younger than 30 in good health. Some clones in this sample may be carry-over from other donors' samples. Sequencing was performed on naive CD8+ T cells from PBMCs. The CDR3 protein is CASSFGGSPYEQYF. CDR3 in DNA: TGTGCCAGCAGTTTCGGCGGATCCCCGTACGAGCAGTACTTC.